This T cell receptor (beta chain) stems from a study of memory CD4+ T cells and cytomegalovirus serostatus. Whole-study findings and limits: Each of approximately 69 CMV-associated TCRbeta sequences occurred in one to five individuals.

Method: immunoSEQ multiplex PCR; TCRdb's copy keeps in-frame clones and lacks some. Among about 56,000 clones listed, about 68% were seen once. Details on this clone: Its antigen is currently unknown.

Trimming cost V 9 bases and J 0 bases, with 8 bases left between them. Germline CDR1 and CDR2: MDHEN and SYDVKM. This CDR3 has 12 amino acids. Single viable CD3+CD4+CD8-CD45RO+ cells were sorted as the memory CD4+ T cells. The sequenced material came from memory CD4+ T cells from blood. V gene TRBV28 combines with J gene TRBJ2-5; D perhaps matches TRBD2 (6 bases). This receptor was identified in an adult in good health and CMV-seropositive. CDR3: CASGTDQETQYF. The CDR3 DNA reads TGTGCCAGTGGGACTGACCAAGAGACCCAGTACTTC.